This paragraph covers one T cell receptor (beta chain) sequence. Trimming stripped 4 bases from V and 0 bases from J, with 14 bases between. This CDR3 comprises 16 residues. Looked up from germline, CDR1 is SGDLS and CDR2 is YYNGEE. Per the authors' pipeline: Estimates of nucleated cell counts were drawn from the amplification of reference gene primers. The protocol was immunoSEQ multiplex PCR, while the TCRdb copy is restricted to in-frame clones and leaves out a portion. D and trimming come from the DNA, and the V and J calls and clone size come from that table. The data show some 52,000 clones, 85% to 90% seen once. The data stem from a study of blood T cell repertoires in COVID-19. Whole-study context: Whether acute or convalescent, the COVID-19 samples came from the United States, Italy and Spain. T cells, B-cell-depleted T cells, or PBMCs provided the cDNA or gDNA that served as material.

The chain has TRBV9 and TRBJ2-1; tentatively, D is TRBD1 (5 bases). This clonotype was sampled from a man aged 55 to 70 with active COVID-19. The specimen sequenced was peripheral blood. The CDR3 region is CASSTQGSSSYNEQFF. CDR3 DNA sequence: TGTGCCAGCAGCACTCAGGGTTCCAGCTCCTACAATGAGCAGTTCTTC.